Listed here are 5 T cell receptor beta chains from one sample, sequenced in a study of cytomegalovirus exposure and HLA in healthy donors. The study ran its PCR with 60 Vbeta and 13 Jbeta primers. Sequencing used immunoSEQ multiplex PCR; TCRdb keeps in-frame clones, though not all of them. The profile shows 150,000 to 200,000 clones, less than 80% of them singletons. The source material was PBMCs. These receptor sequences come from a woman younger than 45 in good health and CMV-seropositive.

CDR3 nucleotide sequence: TGTGCCAGCAGTTACGGCAGCACCGGGGATACGCAGTATTTT. This encodes CASSYGSTGDTQYF. The V call is TRBV6-5, the J call TRBJ2-3; D remains ambiguous. Germline V CDR1 and CDR2: MNHEY, SVGAGI. This CDR3 spans 14 amino acids. V lost 2 bases, J lost 6 bases, and 12 bases lay in between.

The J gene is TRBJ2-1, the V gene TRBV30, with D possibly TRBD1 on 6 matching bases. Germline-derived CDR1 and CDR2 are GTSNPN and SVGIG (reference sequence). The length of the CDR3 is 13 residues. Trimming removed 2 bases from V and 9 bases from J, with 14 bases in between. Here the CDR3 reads CAWSHRVLGEQFF. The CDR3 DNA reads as TGTGCCTGGAGTCACAGGGTATTGGGTGAGCAGTTCTTC.

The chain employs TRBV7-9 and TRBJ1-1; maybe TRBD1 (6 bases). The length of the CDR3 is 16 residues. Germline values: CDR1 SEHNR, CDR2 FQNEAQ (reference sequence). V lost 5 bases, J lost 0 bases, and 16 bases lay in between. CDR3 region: CASSASLQGLNTEAFF. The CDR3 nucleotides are TGTGCCAGCAGCGCATCCTTACAGGGCTTGAACACTGAAGCTTTCTTT.

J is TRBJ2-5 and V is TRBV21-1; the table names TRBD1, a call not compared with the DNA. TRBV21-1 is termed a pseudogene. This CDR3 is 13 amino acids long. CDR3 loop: CASSKRGVKTQYF. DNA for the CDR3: TGTGCCAGCAGCAAAAGGGGTGTGAAGACCCAGTACTTC.

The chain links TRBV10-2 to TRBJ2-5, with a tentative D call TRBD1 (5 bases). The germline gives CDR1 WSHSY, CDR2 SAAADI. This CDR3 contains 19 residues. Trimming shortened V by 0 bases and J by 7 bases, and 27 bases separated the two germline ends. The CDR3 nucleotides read TGCGCCAGCAGTGAGTCGGGCCAGGGAAGAACGATGGGTCGGAGGACCCAGTACTTC. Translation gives CASSESGQGRTMGRRTQYF.